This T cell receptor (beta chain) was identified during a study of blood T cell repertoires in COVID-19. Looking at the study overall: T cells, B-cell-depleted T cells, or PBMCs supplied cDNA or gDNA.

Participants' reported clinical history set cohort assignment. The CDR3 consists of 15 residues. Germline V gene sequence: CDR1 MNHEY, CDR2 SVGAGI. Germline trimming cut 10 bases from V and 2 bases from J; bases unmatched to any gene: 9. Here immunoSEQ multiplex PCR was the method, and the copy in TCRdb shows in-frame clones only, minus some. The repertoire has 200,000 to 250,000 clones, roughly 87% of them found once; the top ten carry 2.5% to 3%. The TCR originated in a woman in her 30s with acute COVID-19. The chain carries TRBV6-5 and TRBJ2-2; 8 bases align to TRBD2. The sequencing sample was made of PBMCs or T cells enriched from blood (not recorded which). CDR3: CATRQAGGNTGELFF. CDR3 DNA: TGTGCCACTCGGCAGGCGGGGGGTAACACCGGGGAGCTGTTTTTT.